A selection of T cell receptor beta chains follows, all from one sample in a study of OX40 agonist ivuxolimab in advanced cancers. The protocol was immunoSEQ multiplex PCR, while the TCRdb copy is restricted to in-frame clones and leaves out a portion. Altogether about 68,000 clones are present, 84% being singletons, with the ten largest covering around 1.6%. The specimen was CD4+ or CD8+ T cells sorted from blood, collected in a trial of the OX40 agonist ivuxolimab. The source of these receptors is an adult with an advanced solid tumor such as melanoma, head and neck, liver or kidney cancer. Both conserved end residues are part of each CDR3. A D gene is named only where the DNA matches it firmly.

J gene | D gene | V gene | CDR3 protein
TRBJ1-3 | NA | TRBV12-2 | CASRLGPDPPGNTIYF
TRBJ2-7 | NA | TRBV9 | CASSVDADEQYF
TRBJ2-1 | NA | TRBV19 | CASSMFLETEQFF
TRBJ1-3 | NA | TRBV28 | CASSGDVQGRNTIYF
TRBJ2-7 | NA | TRBV18 | CASSPTVYEQYF
TRBJ2-2 | TRBD2 | TRBV2 | CASSVLAGANTGELFF
TRBJ2-7 | NA | TRBV19 | CATADGDDSSYEQYF
TRBJ2-3 | NA | TRBV10-3 | CAISEALVDTQYF
TRBJ2-7 | NA | TRBV5-1 | CASSLADTQYF
TRBJ1-4 | NA | TRBV11-2 | CASSPGTTNEKLFF
TRBJ2-3 | NA | TRBV7-9 | CAAQDKGRSTDTQYF
TRBJ1-1 | TRBD1 | TRBV29-1 | CSGQGGPNTEAFF
TRBJ2-7 | NA | TRBV30 | CAWSVSYEQYF
TRBJ1-2 | NA | TRBV6-5 | CASRTATRYTF
TRBJ1-5 | NA | TRBV21-1 | CASNLGQGGDSNQPQHF
TRBJ1-2 | NA | TRBV28 | CASSLRGPGNYGYTF
TRBJ1-2 | NA | TRBV20-1 | CSALVDYGYTF